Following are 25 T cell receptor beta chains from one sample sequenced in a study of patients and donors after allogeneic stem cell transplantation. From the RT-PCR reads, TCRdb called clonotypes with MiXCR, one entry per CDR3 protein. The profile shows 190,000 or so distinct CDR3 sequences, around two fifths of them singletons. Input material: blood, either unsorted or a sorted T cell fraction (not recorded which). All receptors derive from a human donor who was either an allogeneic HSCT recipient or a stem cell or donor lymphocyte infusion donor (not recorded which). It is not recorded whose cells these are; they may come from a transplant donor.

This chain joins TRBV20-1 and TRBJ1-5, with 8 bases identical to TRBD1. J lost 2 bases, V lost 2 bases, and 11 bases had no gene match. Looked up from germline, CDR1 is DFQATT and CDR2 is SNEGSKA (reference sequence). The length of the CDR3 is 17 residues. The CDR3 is CSARTYMDRARNQPQHF. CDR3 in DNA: TGCAGTGCTAGAACATATATGGACAGGGCCCGCAATCAGCCCCAGCATTTT.

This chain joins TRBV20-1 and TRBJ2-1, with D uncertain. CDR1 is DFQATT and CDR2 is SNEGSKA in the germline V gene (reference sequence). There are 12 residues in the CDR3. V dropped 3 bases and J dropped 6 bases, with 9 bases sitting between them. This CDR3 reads CSASGPANEQFF. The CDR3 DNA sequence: TGCAGTGCTAGTGGGCCCGCCAATGAGCAGTTCTTC.

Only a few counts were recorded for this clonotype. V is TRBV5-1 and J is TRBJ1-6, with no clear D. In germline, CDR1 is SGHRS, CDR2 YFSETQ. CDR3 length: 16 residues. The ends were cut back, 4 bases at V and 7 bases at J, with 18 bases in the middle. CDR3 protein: CASSQRVRALNSPLHF. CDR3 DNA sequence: TGCGCCAGCAGCCAAAGAGTCCGGGCACTCAATTCACCCCTCCACTTT.

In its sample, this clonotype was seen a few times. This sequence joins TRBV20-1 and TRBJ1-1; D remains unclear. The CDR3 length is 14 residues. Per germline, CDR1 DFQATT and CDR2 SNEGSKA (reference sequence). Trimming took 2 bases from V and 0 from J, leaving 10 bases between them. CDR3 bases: TGCAGTGCTAGAATCCCCCCGATGAACACTGAAGCTTTCTTT. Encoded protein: CSARIPPMNTEAFF.

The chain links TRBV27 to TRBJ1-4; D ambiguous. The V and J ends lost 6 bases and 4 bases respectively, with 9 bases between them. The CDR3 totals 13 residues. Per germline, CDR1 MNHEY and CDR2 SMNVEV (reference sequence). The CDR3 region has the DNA TGTGCCAGCAGGGTATATAATAATGAAAAACTGTTTTTT. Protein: CASRVYNNEKLFF.

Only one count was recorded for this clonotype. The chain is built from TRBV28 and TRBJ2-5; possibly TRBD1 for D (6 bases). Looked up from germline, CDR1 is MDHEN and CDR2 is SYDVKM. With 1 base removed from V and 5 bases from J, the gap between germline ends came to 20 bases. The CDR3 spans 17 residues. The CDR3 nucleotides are TGTGCCAGCAGTTTATCCACCCGTAACAGGGTCGGGGAGACCCAGTACTTC. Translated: CASSLSTRNRVGETQYF.

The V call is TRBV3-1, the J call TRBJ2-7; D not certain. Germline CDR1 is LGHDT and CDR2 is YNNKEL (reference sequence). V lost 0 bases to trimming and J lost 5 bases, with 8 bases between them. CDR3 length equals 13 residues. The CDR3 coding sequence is TGTGCCAGCAGCCAAGATGGAGCCCACGAGCAGTACTTC. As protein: CASSQDGAHEQYF.

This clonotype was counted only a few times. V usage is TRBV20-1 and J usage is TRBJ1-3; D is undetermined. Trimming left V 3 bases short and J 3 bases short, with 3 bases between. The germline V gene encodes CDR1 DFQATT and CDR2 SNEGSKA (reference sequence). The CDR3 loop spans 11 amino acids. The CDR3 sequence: CSASYGNTIYF. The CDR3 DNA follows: TGCAGTGCTAGCTATGGAAACACCATATATTTT.

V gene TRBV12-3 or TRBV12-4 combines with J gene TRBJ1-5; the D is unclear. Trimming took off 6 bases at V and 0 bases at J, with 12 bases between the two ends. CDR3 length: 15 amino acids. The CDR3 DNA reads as TGTGCCAGCAGCCTCCACATATCTAGCAATCAGCCCCAGCATTTT. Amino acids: CASSLHISSNQPQHF.

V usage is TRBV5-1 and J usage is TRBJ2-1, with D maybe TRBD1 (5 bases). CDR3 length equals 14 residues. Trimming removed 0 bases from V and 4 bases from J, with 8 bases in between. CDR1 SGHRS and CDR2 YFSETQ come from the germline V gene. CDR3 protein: CASSLGQLYNEQFF. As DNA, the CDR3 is TGCGCCAGCAGCTTGGGACAGCTATACAATGAGCAGTTCTTC.

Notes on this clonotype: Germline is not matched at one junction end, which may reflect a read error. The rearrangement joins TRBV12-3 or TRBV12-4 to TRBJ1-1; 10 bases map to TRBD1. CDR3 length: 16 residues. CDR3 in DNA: TGTGCCAGCGGTTTAGGGGACAGGGGACCGAACACTGAAGCTTTCTTT. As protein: CASGLGDRGPNTEAFF.

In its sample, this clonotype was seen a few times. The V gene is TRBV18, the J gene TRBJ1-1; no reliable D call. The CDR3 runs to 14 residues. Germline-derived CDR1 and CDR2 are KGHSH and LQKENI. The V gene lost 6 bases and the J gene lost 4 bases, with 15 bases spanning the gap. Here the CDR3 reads CASSPQDSTTEAFF. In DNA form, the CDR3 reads TGTGCCAGCTCCCCGCAAGACTCGACCACTGAAGCTTTCTTT.

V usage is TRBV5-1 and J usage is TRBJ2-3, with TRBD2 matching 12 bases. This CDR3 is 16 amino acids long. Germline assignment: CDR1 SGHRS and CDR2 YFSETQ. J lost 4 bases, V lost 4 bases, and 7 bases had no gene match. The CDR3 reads CASSVQTSGGADTQYF. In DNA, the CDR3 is TGCGCCAGCAGCGTGCAGACTAGCGGGGGCGCAGATACGCAGTATTTT.

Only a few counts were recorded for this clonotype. The CDR3 sequence: CASSPWGGIGETQYF. The DNA of the CDR3 is TGTGCCAGCTCACCATGGGGAGGGATCGGAGAGACCCAGTACTTC. This chain uses TRBV18 with TRBJ2-5, with 7 bases fitting TRBD2. From germline, CDR1 is KGHSH and CDR2 LQKENI. The CDR3 spans 15 residues. After removal of 2 bases from V and 4 bases from J, the junction contained 7 bases not matched to a gene.

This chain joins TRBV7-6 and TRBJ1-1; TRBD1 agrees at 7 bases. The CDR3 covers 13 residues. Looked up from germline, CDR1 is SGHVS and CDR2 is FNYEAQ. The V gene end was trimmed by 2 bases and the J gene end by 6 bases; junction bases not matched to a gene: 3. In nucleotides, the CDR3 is TGTGCCAGCAGCTTACAGGGGGTGGCTGAAGCTTTCTTT. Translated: CASSLQGVAEAFF.

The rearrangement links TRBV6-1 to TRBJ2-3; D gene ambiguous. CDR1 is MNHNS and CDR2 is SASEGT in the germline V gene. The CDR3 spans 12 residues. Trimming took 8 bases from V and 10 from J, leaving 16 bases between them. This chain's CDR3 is CASLFEPISQYF. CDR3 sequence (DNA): TGTGCCAGCCTCTTCGAACCAATCTCGCAGTATTTT.

CDR3 residues: CASSPGLASYEQYF. Here the CDR3 DNA reads TGTGCCAGCAGCCCAGGACTAGCGAGCTACGAGCAGTACTTC. V gene TRBV5-4 combines with J gene TRBJ2-7; 9 nucleotides align to TRBD2. The CDR3 is 14 amino acids. J lost 3 bases, V lost 4 bases, and 5 bases had no gene match. Germline-derived CDR1 and CDR2 are SGHNT and YYREEE (reference sequence).

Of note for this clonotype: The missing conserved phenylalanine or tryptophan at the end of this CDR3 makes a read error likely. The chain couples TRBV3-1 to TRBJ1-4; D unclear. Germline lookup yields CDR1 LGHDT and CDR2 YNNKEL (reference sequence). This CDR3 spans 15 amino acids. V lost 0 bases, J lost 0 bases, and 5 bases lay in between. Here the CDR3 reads CASSQDPATNEKLFI. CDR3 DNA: TGTGCCAGCAGCCAAGATCCGGCAACTAATGAAAAACTGTTTATT.

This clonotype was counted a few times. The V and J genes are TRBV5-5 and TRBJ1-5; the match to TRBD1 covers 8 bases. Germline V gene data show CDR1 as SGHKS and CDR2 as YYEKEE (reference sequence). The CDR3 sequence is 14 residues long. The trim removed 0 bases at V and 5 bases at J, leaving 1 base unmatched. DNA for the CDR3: TGTGCCAGCAGCTTGGGACAGGGGTATCAGCCCCAGCATTTT. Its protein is CASSLGQGYQPQHF.

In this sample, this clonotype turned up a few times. CDR3 DNA sequence: TGTGCCAGCAGTGGGAGGGACAGGGTAGCCGGCAATGAGCAGTTCTTC. It is translated as CASSGRDRVAGNEQFF. The genes are TRBV12-3 or TRBV12-4 and TRBJ2-1; 9 nucleotides agree with TRBD1. V was clipped by 5 bases and J by 6 bases; unmatched bases: 11. This CDR3 region has 16 residues.

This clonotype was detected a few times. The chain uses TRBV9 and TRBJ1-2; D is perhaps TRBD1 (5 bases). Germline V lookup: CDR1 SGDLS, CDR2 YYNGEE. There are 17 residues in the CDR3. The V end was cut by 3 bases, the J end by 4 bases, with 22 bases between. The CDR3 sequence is CASSDGAKTVSVYGYTF. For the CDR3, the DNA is TGTGCCAGCAGCGATGGGGCCAAGACAGTCAGCGTCTATGGCTACACCTTC.

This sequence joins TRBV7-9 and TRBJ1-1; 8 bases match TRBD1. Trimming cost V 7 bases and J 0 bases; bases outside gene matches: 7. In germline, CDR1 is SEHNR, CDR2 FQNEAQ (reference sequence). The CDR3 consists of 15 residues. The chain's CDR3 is CASTAPTGVNTEAFF. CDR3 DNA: TGTGCCAGCACCGCCCCGACAGGGGTGAACACTGAAGCTTTCTTT.

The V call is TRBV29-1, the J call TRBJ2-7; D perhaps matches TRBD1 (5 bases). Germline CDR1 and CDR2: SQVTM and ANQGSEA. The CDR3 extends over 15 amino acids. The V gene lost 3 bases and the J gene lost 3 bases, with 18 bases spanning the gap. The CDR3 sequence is CSVEDRRGQRYEQYF. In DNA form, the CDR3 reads TGCAGCGTTGAGGATCGAAGGGGCCAACGCTACGAGCAGTACTTC.

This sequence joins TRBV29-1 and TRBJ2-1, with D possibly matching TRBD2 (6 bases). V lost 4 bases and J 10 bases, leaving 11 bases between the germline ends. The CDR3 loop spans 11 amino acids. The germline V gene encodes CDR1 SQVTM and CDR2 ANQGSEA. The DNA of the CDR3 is TGCAGCGTTGGCGGGGCCGGCGAGCAGTTCTTC. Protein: CSVGGAGEQFF.

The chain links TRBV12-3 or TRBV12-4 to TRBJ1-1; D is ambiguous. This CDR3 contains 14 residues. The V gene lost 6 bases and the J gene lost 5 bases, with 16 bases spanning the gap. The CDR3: CASSRRPGWTEAFF. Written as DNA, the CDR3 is TGTGCCAGCAGCCGTAGACCGGGTTGGACTGAAGCTTTCTTT.